Sequencing of this T cell receptor beta chain was carried out in a study of blood T cell repertoires in COVID-19 (TCRdb year 2020). As for the study more broadly: Collaborator samples came from the United States, Italy and Spain and covered acute and convalescent phases of COVID-19. The material from the prospective study consisted of cDNA or gDNA derived from T cells, B-cell-depleted T cells, or PBMCs. Subjects who had been exposed to COVID-19, were actively infected with it, or had recovered from it provided the deeply sampled blood TCRbeta repertoires that made up the dataset. A freely available public database, intended as a resource for researchers studying the immune response to SARS-CoV-2, is where the repertoires were released. The samples were drawn from two sources: the first 160 participants of the ongoing ImmuneRACE study, and fewer than 1,500 subjects contributed by 6 global collaborators. A de-identified subject ID, COVID-19 status, age in years and sex were almost always included in the sample metadata. Where HLA class I and class II types were available, the types were taken from metadata supplied by the sample provider, not from assay-based typing.

One collaborating source in Seattle enrolled patients while the patients were actively infected and followed the patients over time throughout the course of disease. The collaborating institutions used their own protocols to collect whole blood in K2EDTA tubes. For TCRbeta analysis, collaborators shipped samples in one of three forms: frozen whole blood, isolated PBMCs, or DNA extracted from either of those sample types. Here is what the overall study found, with its caveats: How much clinical and demographic metadata was included differed by source and by participant, and the metadata was provided uncurated.

From the cysteine through the phenylalanine, the CDR3 covers 13 amino acids. Only CDR3 DNA is held: 39 bases, read in frame from base 1. V gives up 3 bases and J gives up 6 bases, and the segment between their germline ends measures 9 bases. In the germline V gene, CDR1 corresponds to MDHEN and CDR2 to SYDVKM. The sample holds one count of this clone. Its binding antigen is unknown. Base quality data are lacking; no much larger clone is found one base away. TCRbeta CDR3 regions were amplified from genomic DNA using the immunoSEQ Assay, a bias-controlled multiplex PCR. The study's processing was this. Within the assay, amplification of reference gene primers was used to estimate how many nucleated cells each sample contained. Sequence reads were collapsed and filtered to measure the absolute abundance of every unique TCRbeta CDR3 rearrangement. For each sample, productive Simpson clonality was calculated as the square root of Simpson's diversity index across productive rearrangements. Held by TCRdb, this immuneACCESS table contains in-frame sequences only and omits some clones. Under half of the omission traces to an unresolved V gene where checked; the cause of the rest is unknown. D and trimming come from the DNA, and the V and J calls and clone size come from that table. Across this sample there are some 270,000 clones, with around 88% seen only once. The top ten constitute approximately 6% of the sample.

Specimen: peripheral blood. The receptor was derived from a woman aged 80 or over with COVID-19, enrolled during active disease. The chain joins TRBV28 to TRBJ1-5; no confident D gene assignment can be made. The CDR3: CASSFLGGQPQHF. The sequenced DNA is TGTGCCAGCAGTTTTCTTGGAGGTCAGCCCCAGCATTTT.